These 4 T cell receptor beta chains were all obtained from the same sample, sequenced in a study of blood T cell repertoires in COVID-19. The method was immunoSEQ multiplex PCR; TCRdb's version includes in-frame clones alone and lacks a portion of them. The sample yields about 250,000 clones, 83% seen once. Source material: PBMCs or T cells enriched from blood (not recorded which). The receptors shown here come from a woman in her thirties or forties who had been exposed to COVID-19.

The DNA for the CDR3 is TGTGCCAGCAGTCCTCTTAAGGGACAGAGCTCCTATAATTCACCCCTCCACTTT. It translates to CASSPLKGQSSYNSPLHF. The V and J genes are TRBV28 and TRBJ1-6; 7 bases line up with TRBD1. The CDR3 covers 18 residues. With 5 bases clipped from V and 0 bases from J, the junction kept 10 bases outside the gene matches. CDR1 is MDHEN, CDR2 SYDVKM, per germline.

The chain is built from TRBV4-2 and TRBJ1-2; the match to TRBD1 covers 9 bases. This CDR3 has 16 residues. Losses at the gene ends were 0 bases for V and 2 bases for J; bases not matched to a gene: 4. CDR1 and CDR2 from the germline V gene are LGHNA and YNFKEQ. CDR3 amino acids: CASSQDRGQGNYGYTF. The CDR3 DNA follows: TGTGCCAGCAGCCAAGATAGGGGACAGGGAAACTATGGCTACACCTTC.

This chain links TRBV5-1 with TRBJ2-5; 7 positions agree with TRBD2. The CDR3 totals 16 residues. V trimming: 2 bases; J trimming: 2 bases; junction bases outside the gene matches: 9. Germline lookup yields CDR1 SGHRS and CDR2 YFSETQ. CDR3 in DNA: TGCGCCAGCAGCTTCGAGGGAGCGGGGAGGCAAGAGACCCAGTACTTC. Residues: CASSFEGAGRQETQYF.

The chain employs TRBV2 and TRBJ1-2, with D hard to call. V was clipped by 3 bases and J by 2 bases, with 7 bases between them. The CDR3 length is 13 residues. Per the germline V gene, CDR1 is SNHLY and CDR2 is FYNNEI. The CDR3 is CASSDSGNYGYTF. For the CDR3, the DNA is TGTGCCAGCAGTGATTCCGGGAACTATGGCTACACCTTC. Full variable domain (remainder filled in from reference TRBV2 and TRBJ1-2): EPEVTQTPSHQVTQMGQEVILRCVPISNHLYFYWYRQILGQKVEFLVSFYNNEISEKSEIFDDQFSVERPDGSNFTLKIRSTKLEDSAMYFCASSDSGNYGYTFGSGTRLTVV.